This T cell receptor beta chain emerged from a study of shared clonotypes between healthy human individuals. There are 13 residues in the CDR3. V was cut by 5 bases and J by 3 bases, with 10 bases left in between. Germline CDR1 PRHDT, CDR2 FYEKMQ (reference sequence). CD45RO negativity and positive selection for CCR7 defined naive CD8 cells, a population that excluded terminally differentiated effector memory CD45RA+ cells. Measured with immunoSEQ multiplex PCR; TCRdb has only the in-frame clones, and not every one. The sample records millions of clones, approximately 95% being singletons. The chain uses TRBV13 and TRBJ1-1, with D unresolved. The clonotype comes from a man aged 18 to 35 in good health. Specimen: naive CD8+ T cells sorted from blood. The CDR3 here is CASSQDEDTEAFF. The CDR3 DNA is TGTGCCAGCAGCCAGGACGAAGACACTGAAGCTTTCTTT.